This is a list of T cell receptor beta chains from one sample in a study of T cell responses to AZD1222 COVID-19 vaccine. Libraries were prepared by immunoSEQ multiplex PCR; TCRdb keeps only in-frame clonotypes and omits some of them. The sample includes 150,000 to 200,000 clones, over 80% of them seen just once. This sample comprised peripheral blood, obtained on day 0 of MenACWY control vaccination. These receptors originate from an adult in good health. Both conserved end residues are part of each CDR3. A D gene is named only where the DNA matches it firmly. The size field is filled for only some rows; it gives once, few, many or a size class.

j_call	v_call	clone_size	d_call	cdr3_aa	cdr3_nt
TRBJ1-2	TRBV5-4	NA	NA	CASSLGEGPYYGYTF	TGTGCCAGCAGCTTGGGGGAGGGGCCCTACTATGGCTACACCTTC
TRBJ2-1	TRBV7-9	NA	NA	CASSLAGTEQFF	TGTGCCAGCAGCTTAGCCGGGACTGAGCAGTTCTTC
TRBJ1-1	TRBV7-9	NA	NA	CASSLSPAGRVDTEAFF	TGTGCCAGCAGCTTATCCCCCGCGGGGAGGGTAGATACTGAAGCTTTCTTT
TRBJ1-5	TRBV28	NA	NA	CASSFVGRGYSNQPQHF	TGTGCCAGCAGTTTTGTGGGCAGGGGCTATAGCAATCAGCCCCAGCATTTT
TRBJ2-1	TRBV24-1	NA	TRBD1	CATSDFTQGNEQFF	TGTGCCACCAGTGATTTTACACAGGGGAATGAGCAGTTCTTC
TRBJ1-2	TRBV29-1	NA	NA	CSVDSPQIDYGYTF	TGCAGCGTCGACAGTCCCCAGATAGACTATGGCTACACCTTC
TRBJ1-2	TRBV2	NA	NA	CASSVSQALGGYTF	TGTGCCAGCAGTGTCTCACAGGCCTTAGGGGGCTACACCTTC
TRBJ1-4	TRBV7-6	NA	NA	CASSSYRTTNEKLFF	TGTGCCAGCAGCTCCTACAGAACAACTAATGAAAAACTGTTTTTT
TRBJ2-1	TRBV19	NA	TRBD2	CASRSPVAGASNEQFF	TGTGCCAGTAGGAGCCCGGTGGCGGGAGCATCCAATGAGCAGTTCTTC
TRBJ2-1	TRBV2	NA	NA	CASSEFQGLGRNEQFF	TGTGCCAGCAGTGAATTTCAAGGGCTAGGAAGAAATGAGCAGTTCTTC
TRBJ1-5	TRBV3-1/TRBV3-2	NA	NA	CASSQASGQPQHF	TGTGCCAGCAGCCAAGCGTCGGGCCAGCCCCAGCATTTT
TRBJ2-7	TRBV27	NA	NA	CASSLAGTYEQYF	TGTGCCAGCAGTTTAGCAGGAACCTACGAGCAGTACTTC
TRBJ2-7	TRBV10-1	NA	NA	CASSKQGDGEQYF	TGCGCCAGCAGTAAACAGGGCGACGGCGAGCAGTACTTC
TRBJ2-5	TRBV28	NA	TRBD2	CASMGGDGETQYF	TGTGCCAGCATGGGGGGGGACGGGGAGACCCAGTACTTC
TRBJ1-1	TRBV27	NA	NA	CASSLSPGTPNTEAFF	TGTGCCAGCAGTTTGTCGCCCGGGACACCGAACACTGAAGCTTTCTTT
TRBJ2-3	TRBV5-1	NA	NA	CASSLGDRYSTDTQYF	TGCGCCAGCAGCTTGGGGGACCGGTATAGCACAGATACGCAGTATTTT
TRBJ1-2	TRBV11-2	NA	NA	CASSLKSSYTF	TGTGCCAGCAGCTTAAAGTCTAGCTACACCTTC
TRBJ2-7	TRBV7-9	NA	TRBD1	CASSPRQGGAYEQYF	TGTGCCAGCAGTCCTCGACAGGGGGGAGCCTACGAGCAGTACTTC
TRBJ1-6	TRBV6-6	NA	NA	CASSYSEGVGNSPLHF	TGTGCCAGCAGTTACTCAGAGGGGGTCGGTAATTCACCCCTCCACTTT
TRBJ1-6	TRBV27	NA	TRBD1	CASSLKTPGQGSPLHF	TGTGCCAGCAGTTTGAAAACCCCGGGACAGGGATCACCCCTCCACTTT
TRBJ2-7	TRBV5-1	NA	NA	CASSLTGASYEQYF	TGCGCCAGCAGCTTGACAGGTGCCTCCTACGAGCAGTACTTC
TRBJ1-1	TRBV20-1	NA	TRBD1	CSASPGTGLGTEAFF	TGCAGTGCTAGTCCCGGGACAGGGCTCGGCACTGAAGCTTTCTTT
TRBJ1-6	TRBV30	once	NA	CAWSAGRSPPNSPLHF	TGTGCCTGGAGTGCAGGGCGGTCTCCCCCTAATTCACCCCTCCACTTT
TRBJ2-6	TRBV30	once	NA	CAWSGLRPSGANVLTF	TGTGCCTGGAGTGGTCTCCGACCCTCTGGGGCCAACGTCCTGACTTTC